What follows are 28 T cell receptor beta chains derived from one specimen sequenced in a study of cytomegalovirus exposure and HLA in healthy donors. The PCR had 60 Vbeta and 13 Jbeta primers. Profiling relied on immunoSEQ multiplex PCR, and the TCRdb table lists in-frame clones only, not all of them. The data show under 150,000 clones, with 70% to 85% seen just once and approximately 2.8% held by the top ten. The sequenced sample was PBMCs. The receptor source for this set is a boy aged 2-9 years in good health and CMV-seronegative.

The chain is built from TRBV5-1 and TRBJ1-1; no reliable D call. Germline V gene sequence: CDR1 SGHRS, CDR2 YFSETQ. The CDR3 runs 14 residues. V lost 0 bases to trimming and J lost 8 bases, with 14 bases between them. CDR3 amino acids: CASSLAGDAQEAFF. CDR3 DNA sequence: TGCGCCAGCAGCTTGGCGGGAGACGCTCAGGAAGCTTTCTTT.

The chain is built from TRBV7-2 and TRBJ1-5; D perhaps matches TRBD1 (6 bases). The CDR3 covers 14 residues. Trimming shortened V by 1 base and J by 11 bases, and 15 bases separated the two germline ends. CDR1 and CDR2 from the germline V gene are SGHTA and FQGNSA. The CDR3 sequence is CASSLGPRDTAQHF. DNA of the CDR3: TGTGCCAGCAGCTTAGGCCCCCGGGACACAGCCCAGCATTTT.

The V call is TRBV9, the J call TRBJ1-1; D might be TRBD1 (5 bases). This CDR3 spans 13 amino acids. With 1 base removed from V and 5 bases from J, the gap between germline ends came to 9 bases. Germline-derived CDR1 and CDR2 are SGDLS and YYNGEE. CDR3 bases: TGTGCCAGCAGCGTACTCGGGGGTACTGAAGCTTTCTTT. Protein: CASSVLGGTEAFF.

This clone was counted a few times. The V call is TRBV7-2, the J call TRBJ2-5, with 14 bases identical to TRBD2. Germline V CDR1 and CDR2: SGHTA, FQGNSA. The CDR3 consists of 17 residues. The J segment lost 4 bases and the V segment lost 4 bases, leaving 8 bases of the junction unmatched. The CDR3 protein is CASSSPGLAGAAETQYF. The DNA for the CDR3 is TGTGCCAGCAGCTCGCCGGGACTAGCGGGGGCGGCAGAGACCCAGTACTTC.

The J gene is TRBJ2-5, the V gene TRBV7-9, with a possible D match to TRBD1 (5 bases). The germline CDR1 and CDR2 sequences are SEHNR and FQNEAQ (reference sequence). The CDR3 covers 15 residues. The V end lost 3 bases, the J end lost 4 bases, and 15 bases lay between the germline ends. The CDR3 coding sequence is TGTGCCAGCAGCTTTCGACAGCCCCAAGGAGAGACCCAGTACTTC. Translation gives CASSFRQPQGETQYF.

The chain uses TRBV19 and TRBJ1-2, with D possibly TRBD1 on 5 matching bases. This CDR3 is 15 amino acids long. Looked up from germline, CDR1 is LNHDA and CDR2 is SQIVND (reference sequence). V shed 5 bases and J shed 8 bases, with 21 bases lying between them. CDR3 sequence reads: CASSLSHWQGGGYTF. The CDR3 coding sequence is TGTGCCAGTAGTCTCTCCCACTGGCAGGGAGGCGGCTACACCTTC. Variable domain in full (rest from reference TRBV19 and TRBJ1-2): DGGITQSPKYLFRKEGQNVTLSCEQNLNHDAMYWYRQDPGQGLRLIYYSQIVNDFQKGDIAEGYSVSREKKESFPLTVTSAQKNPTAFYLCASSLSHWQGGGYTFGSGTRLTVV.

This chain connects TRBV7-2 to TRBJ2-7, with D perhaps matching TRBD1 (6 bases). Germline CDR1 and CDR2: SGHTA and FQGNSA. Trimming shortened V by 3 bases and J by 7 bases, and 19 bases separated the two germline ends. This CDR3 has 15 residues. CDR3 sequence: CASSFFRGSLGEQYF. CDR3 nucleotide sequence: TGTGCCAGCAGCTTCTTCAGGGGATCTCTGGGTGAGCAGTACTTC.

The chain employs TRBV5-4 and TRBJ1-2; D is perhaps TRBD1 (5 bases). The germline gives CDR1 SGHNT, CDR2 YYREEE (reference sequence). V lost 0 bases and J 13 bases, leaving 10 bases between the germline ends. This CDR3 spans 11 amino acids. The CDR3 loop reads CASSLVRDCTF. CDR3 bases: TGTGCCAGCAGCTTGGTCAGGGATTGCACCTTC. Together with reference TRBV5-4 and TRBJ1-2, the CDR3 gives the full variable domain: ETGVTQSPTHLIKTRGQQVTLRCSSQSGHNTVSWYQQALGQGPQFIFQYYREEENGRGNFPPRFSGLQFPNYSSELNVNALELDDSALYLCASSLVRDCTFGSGTRLTVV.

This rearrangement joins TRBV27 to TRBJ1-1, with TRBD1 matching 7 bases. This CDR3 comprises 17 residues. With 6 bases clipped from V and 0 bases from J, the junction kept 13 bases outside the gene matches. The germline V gene encodes CDR1 MNHEY and CDR2 SMNVEV (reference sequence). The CDR3 nucleotides are TGTGCCAGCAGCAGGGGGGACTCTTACTCCATGAACACTGAAGCTTTCTTT. This gives the protein CASSRGDSYSMNTEAFF.

The J gene is TRBJ1-5, the V gene TRBV7-2; TRBD1 aligns across 9 bases. J was trimmed by 5 bases and V by 5 bases; bases with no gene match: 13. Germline loops: CDR1 SGHTA, CDR2 FQGNSA. The CDR3 has 17 amino acids. CDR3 nucleotides: TGTGCCAGCAGCCGCCCGGACAGGGGAAGAAATGATCAGCCCCAGCATTTT. Translated: CASSRPDRGRNDQPQHF.

This rearrangement joins TRBV6-1 to TRBJ2-6, with TRBD2 as a possible D gene (5 bases). Germline CDR1 is MNHNS and CDR2 is SASEGT. Trimming stripped 1 base from V and 3 bases from J, with 16 bases between. This CDR3 has 18 amino acids. The CDR3 nucleotides are TGTGCCAGCAGTGAAGTCTCCTGGGAGTTATTTGGGGCCAACGTCCTGACTTTC. Residues: CASSEVSWELFGANVLTF.

Of note for this clone: Other nucleotide sequences from this sample produce the same CDR3. The rearrangement links TRBV20-1 to TRBJ1-1; a possible D gene is TRBD1 (6 bases). Looked up from germline, CDR1 is DFQATT and CDR2 is SNEGSKA (reference sequence). The CDR3 is 10 residues long. Trimming pared 4 bases from V and 8 bases from J, leaving 8 bases between. The CDR3 DNA follows: TGCAGTGCTACAGGGGTGGAAGCTTTCTTT. Amino acid sequence: CSATGVEAFF.

This rearrangement joins TRBV19 to TRBJ1-2, with a tentative D call TRBD1 (6 bases). The CDR3 loop spans 15 amino acids. V was clipped by 3 bases and J by 4 bases, with 15 bases between them. Germline assignment: CDR1 LNHDA and CDR2 SQIVND (reference sequence). CDR3 loop: CASSITTGGGYGYTF. Here the CDR3 DNA reads TGTGCCAGTAGTATTACGACAGGCGGGGGCTATGGCTACACCTTC.

The chain combines TRBV5-1 with TRBJ2-1; TRBD1 might be the D (5 bases). The CDR3 extends over 13 amino acids. The germline gives CDR1 SGHRS, CDR2 YFSETQ. V lost 2 bases, J lost 4 bases, and 7 bases lay in between. CDR3: CASSFNRYNEQFF. In DNA form, the CDR3 reads TGCGCCAGCAGCTTTAACAGGTACAATGAGCAGTTCTTC.

This clone was recorded once. The CDR3 bases are TGTGCCAGCAGCTTATCGGAGGGGAGCATCTATGGCTACACCTTC. Translating gives CASSLSEGSIYGYTF. The chain is built from TRBV7-3 and TRBJ1-2; TRBD1 might be the D (5 bases). The germline V gene encodes CDR1 SGHTA and CDR2 FQGTGA. Trimming took off 2 bases at V and 4 bases at J, with 14 bases between the two ends. The CDR3 totals 15 residues.

This rearrangement joins TRBV6-5 to TRBJ1-3; tentative D call: TRBD1 (6 bases). CDR1 is MNHEY and CDR2 is SVGAGI in the germline V gene. V was trimmed by 4 bases and J by 1 base, leaving 14 bases between them. The CDR3 covers 16 residues. Here the CDR3 DNA reads TGTGCCAGCAGTTTGACAGGTTTGAGGTCTGGAAACACCATATATTTT. Translated: CASSLTGLRSGNTIYF.

The V gene is TRBV5-4, the J gene TRBJ1-2, with D hard to call. CDR3 length equals 13 residues. Trimming removed 1 base from V and 8 bases from J, with 12 bases in between. Germline CDR1 SGHNT, CDR2 YYREEE (reference sequence). The CDR3 protein is CASSLNTVRGYTF. The CDR3 DNA is TGTGCCAGCAGCTTGAATACGGTCCGGGGCTACACCTTC.

The chain links TRBV7-2 to TRBJ2-2; weak D call: TRBD2 (7 bases). The V end was cut by 11 bases, the J end by 2 bases, with 15 bases between. CDR1 is SGHTA and CDR2 is FQGNSA in the germline V gene. This CDR3 comprises 14 residues. Here the CDR3 DNA reads TGTGCCTCCAGGTGGGGGGGCAACACCGGGGAGCTGTTTTTT. Translated, it gives CASRWGGNTGELFF.

The V and J genes are TRBV10-3 and TRBJ1-4; no clear D gene. CDR1 is ENHRY, CDR2 SYGVKD, per germline. The CDR3 loop spans 16 amino acids. Trimming stripped 4 bases from V and 5 bases from J, with 17 bases between. The CDR3 nucleotides read TGTGCCATCAGTGCCGGGGAAAGGAGGTTAAATGAAAAACTGTTTTTT. Its translation is CAISAGERRLNEKLFF.

The chain is built from TRBV30 and TRBJ1-2; D gene uncertain. The V and J ends lost 2 bases and 4 bases respectively, with 5 bases between them. This CDR3 contains 11 residues. Germline lookup yields CDR1 GTSNPN and CDR2 SVGIG (reference sequence). The CDR3 reads CAWSYSYGYTF. CDR3 DNA: TGTGCCTGGAGTTACAGCTATGGCTACACCTTC.

V is TRBV7-6 and J is TRBJ1-2; weak D call: TRBD1 (6 bases). The CDR3 covers 16 residues. Germline values: CDR1 SGHVS, CDR2 FNYEAQ. The ends were cut back, 3 bases at V and 2 bases at J, with 16 bases in the middle. CDR3 in DNA: TGTGCCAGCAGCTTTCTGGACAGAGGTCTGAACTATGGCTACACCTTC. This sequence encodes CASSFLDRGLNYGYTF.

This chain uses TRBV5-6 with TRBJ2-7, with 10 bases matching TRBD2. Trimming cost V 6 bases and J 2 bases; bases outside gene matches: 5. This CDR3 is built from 14 residues. CDR1 and CDR2 (germline): SGHDT, YYEEEE. The CDR3 DNA sequence: TGTGCCAGCACCTTACTAGCGGGGACCTACGAGCAGTACTTC. Translating gives CASTLLAGTYEQYF.

The rearrangement uses TRBV19 and TRBJ1-4; tentatively, D is TRBD1 (5 bases). Germline CDR1 is LNHDA and CDR2 is SQIVND (reference sequence). Trimming took 7 bases from V and 11 from J, leaving 14 bases between them. This CDR3 is 12 amino acids long. The CDR3 DNA reads TGTGCCAGTAACCGGCGGGACCACAAACTGTTTTTT. It encodes CASNRRDHKLFF.

The chain carries TRBV18 and TRBJ2-2; 9 positions agree with TRBD1. This CDR3 comprises 19 residues. Losses at the gene ends were 2 bases for V and 2 bases for J; bases not matched to a gene: 12. Germline lookup yields CDR1 KGHSH and CDR2 LQKENI. As DNA, the CDR3 is TGTGCCAGCTCACCAGGACGAACAGGGGGCGCAAGAAACACCGGGGAGCTGTTTTTT. This codes for CASSPGRTGGARNTGELFF.

The V call is TRBV7-2, the J call TRBJ2-7, with 7 bases lining up with TRBD1. The germline CDR1 and CDR2 sequences are SGHTA and FQGNSA. The V segment lost 1 base and the J segment 3 bases; nucleotides outside the gene matches: 9. CDR3 length: 16 amino acids. CDR3 amino acids: CASSLEGTAENYEQYF. DNA of the CDR3: TGTGCCAGCAGCTTAGAAGGGACAGCCGAAAACTACGAGCAGTACTTC. Supplemented by reference TRBV7-2 and TRBJ2-7, the full variable domain reads GAGVSQSPSNKVTEKGKDVELRCDPISGHTALYWYRQSLGQGLEFLIYFQGNSAPDKSGLPSDRFSAERTGGSVSTLTIQRTQQEDSAVYLCASSLEGTAENYEQYFGPGTRLTVT.

The chain has TRBV18 and TRBJ2-1; weak D call: TRBD1 (6 bases). CDR1 is KGHSH, CDR2 LQKENI, per germline. The CDR3 has 16 residues. Trimming shortened V by 1 base and J by 9 bases, and 19 bases separated the two germline ends. The CDR3 bases are TGTGCCAGCTCACCACGCCAACAGGGATCAACGAGTGAGCAGTTCTTC. Translation gives CASSPRQQGSTSEQFF.

The chain employs TRBV25-1 and TRBJ2-1; unclear D gene. CDR3 size: 15 residues. Trimming cost V 3 bases and J 8 bases, with 17 bases left between them. Looked up from germline, CDR1 is MGHDK and CDR2 is SYGVNS. DNA for the CDR3: TGTGCCAGCAGTGAGCCCGGCCTAATGGCGGATGAGCAGTTCTTC. It translates to CASSEPGLMADEQFF. Full variable domain (missing parts from reference TRBV25-1 and TRBJ2-1): EADIYQTPRYLVIGTGKKITLECSQTMGHDKMYWYQQDPGMELHLIHYSYGVNSTEKGDLSSESTVSRIRTEHFPLTLESARPSHTSQYLCASSEPGLMADEQFFGPGTRLTVL.

About this clone: Other nucleotide sequences in the sample specify the same CDR3. The gene calls are TRBV4-2 and TRBJ1-2, with 7 bases aligning to TRBD1. Germline trimming cut 0 bases from V and 0 bases from J; bases unmatched to any gene: 10. This CDR3 spans 18 amino acids. Looked up from germline, CDR1 is LGHNA and CDR2 is YNFKEQ. CDR3 sequence: CASSQEETGSRANYGYTF. The CDR3 DNA is TGTGCCAGCAGCCAAGAAGAGACAGGGTCGAGAGCTAACTATGGCTACACCTTC.